The 9 T cell receptor beta chains presented below share a single source sample, sequenced in a study of blood T cell repertoires in COVID-19. Some clones are missing from TCRdb's copy, which holds only in-frame ones; the method was immunoSEQ multiplex PCR. This sample has just over 350,000 clones, with about 90% found just once. The sample consisted of PBMCs or T cells enriched from blood (not recorded which). The receptors come from a woman aged 25 to 39 who had recovered from COVID-19.

This clone was recorded once. The chain recombines TRBV11-2 with TRBJ2-5, with D uncertain. Germline V gives CDR1 SGHAT, CDR2 FQNNGV. This CDR3 region has 14 residues. Trimming removed 5 bases at V and 1 base at J, with 11 bases between. CDR3 residues: CASSPQVSQETQYF. As DNA, the CDR3 is TGTGCCAGCAGCCCGCAGGTGTCCCAAGAGACCCAGTACTTC.

J is TRBJ1-2 and V is TRBV7-8; 10 nucleotides agree with TRBD1. This CDR3 spans 14 amino acids. After removal of 5 bases from V and 8 bases from J, the junction contained 8 bases not matched to a gene. Germline V gene sequence: CDR1 SGHVS, CDR2 FQNEAQ. CDR3: CASSPRTGGEGYTF. CDR3 sequence (DNA): TGTGCCAGCAGCCCCAGGACAGGGGGTGAAGGCTACACCTTC.

The J gene is TRBJ1-2, the V gene TRBV27, with 7 bases lining up with TRBD1. The CDR3 totals 15 residues. Germline V gives CDR1 MNHEY, CDR2 SMNVEV (reference sequence). V trimming: 0 bases; J trimming: 5 bases; junction bases outside the gene matches: 6. The CDR3 is CASSLSISGGYGYTF. CDR3 DNA sequence: TGTGCCAGCAGTTTATCGATTTCAGGGGGTTATGGCTACACCTTC.

The chain has TRBV3-1 (or the pseudogene TRBV3-2) and TRBJ1-6; 7 bases are shared with TRBD1. With V trimmed by 2 bases and J by 15 bases, 7 bases remained unmatched. The CDR3 runs to 13 residues. CDR1 and CDR2 from the germline V gene are LGHDT and YNNKEL (reference sequence). In DNA form, the CDR3 reads TGTGCCAGCAGCCAAAACTACGACAGGGTCCTCCACTTT. It yields the protein CASSQNYDRVLHF.

This rearrangement joins TRBV2 to TRBJ2-7; 7 positions match TRBD2. The CDR3 is 15 residues long. Losses at the gene ends were 4 bases for V and 0 bases for J; bases not matched to a gene: 6. CDR1 is SNHLY and CDR2 is FYNNEI in the germline V gene. CDR3 loop: CASSVGREASYEQYF. The CDR3 bases are TGTGCCAGCAGTGTCGGACGGGAGGCCTCCTACGAGCAGTACTTC.

This clone was counted once. The J gene is TRBJ2-1, the V gene TRBV2; 10 bases map to TRBD2. The CDR3 extends over 15 amino acids. Germline CDR1 is SNHLY and CDR2 is FYNNEI. V shed 6 bases and J 3 bases; nucleotides not matched to a gene: 5. In nucleotides, the CDR3 is TGTGCCAGCAGCATAGCGGGGGGAAACTACAATGAGCAGTTCTTC. Translating gives CASSIAGGNYNEQFF.

This sequence joins TRBV19 and TRBJ1-1; D is ambiguous. CDR3 length: 17 amino acids. With 1 base removed from V and 0 bases from J, the gap between germline ends came to 15 bases. Germline lookup yields CDR1 LNHDA and CDR2 SQIVND (reference sequence). Here the CDR3 DNA reads TGTGCCAGTAGTATAGGGATGACAAGGTCCATGAACACTGAAGCTTTCTTT. It yields the protein CASSIGMTRSMNTEAFF.

V and J are TRBV18 and TRBJ1-3, with TRBD1 matching over 8 bases. CDR1 and CDR2 from the germline V gene are KGHSH and LQKENI. This CDR3 has 16 amino acids. The J segment lost 0 bases and the V segment lost 3 bases, leaving 4 bases of the junction unmatched. CDR3 amino acids: CASSPTGEVSGNTIYF. CDR3 DNA sequence: TGTGCCAGCTCACCGACAGGGGAAGTCTCTGGAAACACCATATATTTT.

The rearrangement links TRBV5-6 to TRBJ2-1; 8 bases map to TRBD2. V lost 3 bases, J lost 7 bases, and 3 bases stayed unmatched. Germline V lookup: CDR1 SGHDT, CDR2 YYEEEE. This CDR3 has 13 residues. The CDR3 is CASSSGGQNEQFF. DNA of the CDR3: TGTGCCAGCAGCTCGGGGGGGCAGAATGAGCAGTTCTTC.